The 28 T cell receptor beta chains below all came from one sample that was sequenced in a study of T-cell reconstitution after alpha-beta-depleted transplantation in children. Preparation of the TCRbeta library was carried out with unique molecular identifiers. TCRdb analysed the PCR reads with MiXCR anew, one entry per CDR3 protein. The table shows 350,000 to 400,000 distinct CDR3 sequences, with roughly 14% occurring only once. The sample was PBMCs, taken from the stem cell graft. Every receptor here comes from a human donor who donated a stem cell graft to a child with Fanconi anemia.

This clonotype was seen a few times. The rearrangement joins TRBV15 to TRBJ2-5; 11 nucleotides align to TRBD1. Trimming cost V 7 bases and J 5 bases; bases outside gene matches: 15. CDR3 length: 17 amino acids. In germline, CDR1 is LNHNV, CDR2 YYDKDF (reference sequence). DNA for the CDR3: TGTGCCACCACCCCTATGGGACAGGGGGAGGTTCGGGAGACCCAGTACTTC. This sequence encodes CATTPMGQGEVRETQYF.

This clonotype occurred many times. The chain employs TRBV25-1 and TRBJ1-1; maybe TRBD1 (6 bases). CDR1 is MGHDK, CDR2 SYGVNS, per germline. This CDR3 spans 14 amino acids. The germline V and J ends were trimmed by 5 bases and 4 bases, with 14 bases remaining between them. The CDR3 loop is CASSLGYRATEAFF. CDR3 bases: TGTGCCAGCAGTCTAGGGTACAGGGCCACTGAAGCTTTCTTT.

In this sample, this clonotype turned up many times. The J gene is TRBJ2-1, the V gene TRBV15, with 9 bases that match TRBD2. This CDR3 region has 16 residues. V shed 5 bases, J shed 8 bases, and the junction held 13 bases outside the gene matches. CDR1 is LNHNV and CDR2 is YYDKDF in the germline V gene (reference sequence). Here the CDR3 reads CATSAAGRGGQDEQFF. The CDR3 nucleotides are TGTGCCACCAGCGCCGCCGGGCGGGGGGGTCAGGATGAGCAGTTCTTC.

This chain joins TRBV7-9 and TRBJ2-3; D is possibly TRBD1 (6 bases). The CDR3 totals 14 residues. Per germline, CDR1 SEHNR and CDR2 FQNEAQ (reference sequence). V was trimmed by 7 bases and J by 4 bases, leaving 15 bases between them. This CDR3 reads CASKTGNAADTQYF. CDR3 sequence (DNA): TGTGCCAGCAAAACAGGGAATGCGGCAGATACGCAGTATTTT.

This clonotype was observed at least ten times. The rearrangement joins TRBV9 to TRBJ1-2; the D gene is possibly TRBD1 (5 bases). Trimming removed 7 bases from V and 2 bases from J, with 18 bases in between. Looked up from germline, CDR1 is SGDLS and CDR2 is YYNGEE. The CDR3 totals 15 residues. The CDR3 nucleotides read TGTGCCAGCGGAGGGATCGGGACGGCGAACTATGGCTACACCTTC. Translated, it gives CASGGIGTANYGYTF. The full variable domain, with the rest looked up from reference TRBV9 and TRBJ1-2, is DSGVTQTPKHLITATGQRVTLRCSPRSGDLSVYWYQQSLDQGLQFLIQYYNGEERAKGNILERFSAQQFPDLHSELNLSSLELGDSALYFCASGGIGTANYGYTFGSGTRLTVV.

This clonotype was counted many times. The chain recombines TRBV4-3 with TRBJ2-6; D remains ambiguous. The germline V and J ends were trimmed by 0 bases and 0 bases, with 9 bases remaining between them. CDR1 and CDR2 from the germline V gene are LGHNA and YSLEER. This CDR3 contains 17 residues. The CDR3 here is CASSQDRSSSGANVLTF. For the CDR3, the DNA is TGCGCCAGCAGCCAAGATCGGTCCAGCTCTGGGGCCAACGTCCTGACTTTC.

This clonotype was counted a few times. This chain links TRBV5-1 with TRBJ1-2, with no clear D. V was trimmed by 0 bases and J by 8 bases, leaving 17 bases between them. Germline V gene data show CDR1 as SGHRS and CDR2 as YFSETQ. The CDR3 totals 15 residues. DNA for the CDR3: TGCGCCAGCAGCTTGGAGAGTAGGACCCCTAGGGGCTACACCTTC. Amino acid sequence: CASSLESRTPRGYTF.

V gene TRBV12-3 or TRBV12-4 combines with J gene TRBJ1-1; 9 bases are a match to TRBD1. Trimming removed 5 bases from V and 3 bases from J; junction bases left unmatched: 7. The CDR3 has 15 residues. As DNA, the CDR3 is TGTGCCAGCAGTCCCGGGACAGGGACTGACACTGAAGCTTTCTTT. This translates into CASSPGTGTDTEAFF.

This clonotype showed up many times. This chain links TRBV5-6 with TRBJ2-3; a possible D gene is TRBD2 (6 bases). Germline assignment: CDR1 SGHDT and CDR2 YYEEEE. Trimming removed 6 bases at V and 5 bases at J, with 22 bases between. The CDR3 extends over 16 amino acids. Here the CDR3 reads CASTGPVLTSRDTQYF. In DNA, the CDR3 is TGTGCCAGCACGGGCCCCGTTTTGACTAGTAGAGATACGCAGTATTTT.

This clonotype was counted between two and nine times. J is TRBJ1-1 and V is TRBV5-8; 9 bases map to TRBD1. Per germline, CDR1 SGHTS and CDR2 YDEGEE. CDR3 length: 19 residues. Trimming took 4 bases from V and 1 from J; bases not matched to a gene: 17. CDR3 sequence reads: CASSGLPRDRDHPNTEAFF. CDR3 DNA sequence: TGTGCCAGCAGCGGGCTGCCCCGGGACAGGGATCACCCGAACACTGAAGCTTTCTTT.

Only a few counts were recorded for this clonotype. The chain has TRBV7-3 and TRBJ2-1; no clear D gene. V lost 2 bases, J lost 8 bases, and 13 bases lay in between. There are 14 residues in the CDR3. Germline V CDR1 and CDR2: SGHTA, FQGTGA. CDR3 nucleotides: TGTGCCAGCAGCTTATCCTTCCCTAGGGATGAGCAGTTCTTC. It translates to CASSLSFPRDEQFF.

This clonotype has a count of ten or more. The V call is TRBV27, the J call TRBJ2-3; weak D call: TRBD1 (6 bases). Trimming removed 5 bases at V and 0 bases at J, with 24 bases between. The CDR3 loop spans 19 amino acids. CDR1 MNHEY and CDR2 SMNVEV come from the germline V gene (reference sequence). In DNA, the CDR3 is TGTGCCAGCAGTCTAGGACAGAACACGGATCCGATTAGCACAGATACGCAGTATTTT. It encodes CASSLGQNTDPISTDTQYF.

The rearrangement links TRBV7-2 to TRBJ2-7; TRBD2 is a possible D gene (5 bases). This CDR3 region has 16 residues. Per germline, CDR1 SGHTA and CDR2 FQGNSA. The V end lost 4 bases, the J end lost 0 bases, and 16 bases lay between the germline ends. The chain's CDR3 is CASSSNSARLSYEQYF. In DNA form, the CDR3 reads TGTGCCAGCAGCTCAAATAGCGCTCGGCTCTCCTACGAGCAGTACTTC.

This clonotype was counted many times. The V call is TRBV29-1, the J call TRBJ2-1; 13 nucleotides match TRBD2. This CDR3 is 14 amino acids long. With 6 bases clipped from V and 10 bases from J, the junction kept 9 bases outside the gene matches. Germline V gives CDR1 SQVTM, CDR2 ANQGSEA. The CDR3 reads CSVATSGGAREQFF. CDR3 DNA sequence: TGCAGCGTCGCAACTAGCGGGGGGGCAAGGGAGCAGTTCTTC.

The chain uses TRBV5-5 and TRBJ2-3; possible D gene TRBD2, 5 bases. Germline assignment: CDR1 SGHKS and CDR2 YYEKEE (reference sequence). The CDR3 loop spans 13 amino acids. Trimming took off 4 bases at V and 4 bases at J, with 10 bases between the two ends. The CDR3 nucleotides read TGTGCCAGCAGCCTGTACGGGGCAGATACGCAGTATTTT. Amino acid sequence: CASSLYGADTQYF.

The chain carries TRBV20-1 and TRBJ1-5; TRBD1 matches at 9 bases. V was clipped by 5 bases and J by 7 bases; unmatched bases: 3. This CDR3 has 12 amino acids. CDR1 and CDR2 (germline): DFQATT, SNEGSKA (reference sequence). This CDR3 is CSARDRAQPQHF. The CDR3 bases are TGCAGTGCTCGGGACAGGGCCCAGCCCCAGCATTTT.

This clonotype was recorded at least ten times. The J gene is TRBJ2-3, the V gene TRBV6-1, with D possibly TRBD1 on 6 matching bases. The CDR3 has 15 residues. With 5 bases removed from V and 0 bases from J, the gap between germline ends came to 12 bases. The V gene's germline CDR1 is MNHNS and CDR2 SASEGT. The CDR3 region is CASSTGQTSTDTQYF. For the CDR3, the DNA is TGTGCCAGCAGTACAGGACAGACTAGCACAGATACGCAGTATTTT.

The J gene is TRBJ2-1, the V gene TRBV27; D uncertain. The CDR3 is 13 amino acids. Germline CDR1 is MNHEY and CDR2 is SMNVEV (reference sequence). V was clipped by 5 bases and J by 8 bases, with 13 bases between them. Written as DNA, the CDR3 is TGTGCCAGCAGTCAGGCCCTGCCCCATGAGCAGTTCTTC. It yields the protein CASSQALPHEQFF.

This clonotype was counted at least ten times. The chain recombines TRBV4-1 with TRBJ2-3, with 7 nucleotides matching TRBD2. The CDR3 is 13 residues long. J gave up 3 bases and V 11 bases, and 8 bases lay outside the gene matches. CDR1 MGHRA and CDR2 YSYEKL come from the germline V gene. The DNA for the CDR3 is TGCGCCTCGAGGGGAGGGAAGACAGATACGCAGTATTTT. Translation: CASRGGKTDTQYF.

This clonotype was detected only a few times. This chain links TRBV27 with TRBJ2-7; D possibly matches TRBD1 or TRBD2 (5 bases each). The CDR3 is 13 residues long. Germline loops: CDR1 MNHEY, CDR2 SMNVEV (reference sequence). V dropped 6 bases and J dropped 4 bases, with 13 bases sitting between them. In nucleotides, the CDR3 is TGTGCCAGCAGCCCCAATGGGGGTTACGAGCAGTACGTC. Translation gives CASSPNGGYEQYV.

This clonotype was recorded many times. The junction shows a germline mismatch at one end, possibly a read error. The chain uses TRBV5-1 and TRBJ2-3; TRBD2 aligns across 14 bases. Germline V gives CDR1 SGHRS, CDR2 YFSETQ. This CDR3 has 16 amino acids. Here the CDR3 DNA reads TGTGCCAGCAGCTCGGGACTAGCGGGGGTCACAGATACGCAGTATTTT. Translated, it gives CASSSGLAGVTDTQYF.

This clonotype has at least ten counts. The CDR3 DNA follows: TGCGCCAGCAGCTTGGAGCCAGGGACCCCCTACGAGCAGTACTTC. This sequence encodes CASSLEPGTPYEQYF. This sequence joins TRBV5-1 and TRBJ2-7; the D call may be TRBD1 or TRBD2 (5 bases each). The V end lost 0 bases, the J end lost 2 bases, and 12 bases lay between the germline ends. The CDR3 sequence is 15 residues long. The germline CDR1 and CDR2 sequences are SGHRS and YFSETQ.

J is TRBJ1-1 and V is TRBV5-1; D gene uncertain. There are 14 residues in the CDR3. The V and J ends lost 0 bases and 4 bases respectively, with 10 bases between them. Germline V lookup: CDR1 SGHRS, CDR2 YFSETQ. CDR3: CASSLGTYRTEAFF. The CDR3 coding sequence is TGCGCCAGCAGCTTGGGAACCTACCGCACTGAAGCTTTCTTT.

This clonotype was recorded at least ten times. The rearrangement joins TRBV5-1 to TRBJ2-3; 9 bases are a match to TRBD1. The CDR3 spans 14 residues. V lost 4 bases and J lost 6; bases outside the gene matches: 6. Per germline, CDR1 SGHRS and CDR2 YFSETQ. CDR3 sequence: CASSTGQGLDTQYF. CDR3 nucleotides: TGCGCCAGCAGCACCGGACAGGGGTTGGATACGCAGTATTTT.

The J gene is TRBJ2-1, the V gene TRBV4-3; 9 bases agree with TRBD1. The germline V gene has CDR1 LGHNA and CDR2 YSLEER. CDR3 length: 17 amino acids. The V and J ends lost 4 bases and 4 bases, in that order; junction bases with no gene match: 11. CDR3 DNA sequence: TGCGCCAGCAGCCTCAGAGCAGGACAGGGGATGTACAATGAGCAGTTCTTC. Protein sequence: CASSLRAGQGMYNEQFF.

CDR3 amino acids: CAWAPYRYNEQFF. CDR3 DNA sequence: TGTGCCTGGGCGCCCTACAGATACAATGAGCAGTTCTTC. V gene TRBV30 combines with J gene TRBJ2-1; no clear D gene. The germline gives CDR1 GTSNPN, CDR2 SVGIG (reference sequence). The CDR3 spans 13 residues. V was cut by 5 bases and J by 4 bases, with 12 bases left in between. The full variable domain, its missing parts supplied by reference TRBV30 and TRBJ2-1, is SQTIHQWPATLVQPVGSPLSLECTVEGTSNPNLYWYRQAAGRGLQLLFYSVGIGQISSEVPQNLSASRPQDRQFILSSKKLLLSDSGFYLCAWAPYRYNEQFFGPGTRLTVL.

In this sample, this clonotype turned up a few times. CDR3 protein: CSVREGSNEKLFF. In DNA form, the CDR3 reads TGCAGCGTTCGGGAGGGATCCAATGAAAAACTGTTTTTT. The chain links TRBV29-1 to TRBJ1-4; D remains ambiguous. The CDR3 is 13 amino acids. Germline CDR1 and CDR2: SQVTM and ANQGSEA. V was pared by 5 bases and J by 5 bases, with 12 bases between.

A few counts support this clonotype. CDR3 residues: CASSYRQGIAFF. The DNA for the CDR3 is TGTGCCAGCAGCTACCGACAGGGGATTGCTTTCTTT. The chain joins TRBV2 to TRBJ1-1, with 8 bases that match TRBD1. The ends lost 6 bases at V and 11 bases at J; junction bases unmatched: 8. This CDR3 contains 12 residues. CDR1 is SNHLY, CDR2 FYNNEI, per germline.